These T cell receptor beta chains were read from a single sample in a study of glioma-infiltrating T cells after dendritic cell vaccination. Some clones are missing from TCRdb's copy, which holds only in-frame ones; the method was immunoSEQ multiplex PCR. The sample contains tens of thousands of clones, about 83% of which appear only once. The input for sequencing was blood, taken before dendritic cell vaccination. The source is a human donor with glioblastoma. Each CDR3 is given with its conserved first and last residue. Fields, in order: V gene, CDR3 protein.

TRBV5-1	CASSLAAGPKETQYF
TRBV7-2	CASSFYEGDTEAFF
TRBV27	CASSSPGTGGDPGYTF
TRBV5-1	CASSSNLAPENEQFF
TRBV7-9	CASSLRQGLPYEQYF
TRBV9	CASSPHRDSYNSPLHF
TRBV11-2	CASSLGYRQAYEQYF
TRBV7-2	CASSATSGLYNEQFF
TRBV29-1	CRAGGDTQYF
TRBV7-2	CASTLSSYNEQFF
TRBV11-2	CASSSMASGNYGYTF
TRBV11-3	CASSRGGERKGYTF
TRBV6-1	CASSESRVDQPQHF
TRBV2	CASSGGQTDTDTQYF
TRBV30	CAWGEGGPHEQYF
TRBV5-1	CASTERGGHLNEQFF
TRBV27	CASSYLPIQGTTEAFF
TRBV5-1	CASSSSGQGNTGELFF
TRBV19	CATPPGTGKRYEQYF
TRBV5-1	CASSYDRVDEQFF
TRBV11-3	CASSGTSAHNEQFF
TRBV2	CASSERHMGDTQYF
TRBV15	CATSRHRALNTEAFF
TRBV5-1	CASSFAPGSNEKLFF
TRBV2	CASANRNSNQPQHF
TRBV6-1	CASSASSGTNEKLFF